This TCR beta chain was captured in a study of blood T cell dynamics during melanoma immunotherapy. Trimming removed 7 bases from V and 8 bases from J, with 11 bases in between. The CDR3 runs to 12 residues. The germline CDR1 and CDR2 sequences are LNHDA and SQIVND (reference sequence). The time point denotes: week 3, after first cycle of checkpoint inhibitor. Measured with immunoSEQ multiplex PCR; TCRdb has only the in-frame clones, and not every one. The sample has some 20,000 clones, nearly 90% seen once. The sequence was collected from a human donor with melanoma. The specimen was blood, collected from a patient treated with checkpoint blockade. The V call is TRBV19, the J call TRBJ2-2; D not resolved. The CDR3 reads CASTLPRGELFF. The DNA of the CDR3 is TGTGCCAGTACACTACCTCGGGGGGAGCTGTTTTTT. The entire variable domain, with the rest obtained from reference TRBV19 and TRBJ2-2, is as follows: DGGITQSPKYLFRKEGQNVTLSCEQNLNHDAMYWYRQDPGQGLRLIYYSQIVNDFQKGDIAEGYSVSREKKESFPLTVTSAQKNPTAFYLCASTLPRGELFFGEGSRLTVL.